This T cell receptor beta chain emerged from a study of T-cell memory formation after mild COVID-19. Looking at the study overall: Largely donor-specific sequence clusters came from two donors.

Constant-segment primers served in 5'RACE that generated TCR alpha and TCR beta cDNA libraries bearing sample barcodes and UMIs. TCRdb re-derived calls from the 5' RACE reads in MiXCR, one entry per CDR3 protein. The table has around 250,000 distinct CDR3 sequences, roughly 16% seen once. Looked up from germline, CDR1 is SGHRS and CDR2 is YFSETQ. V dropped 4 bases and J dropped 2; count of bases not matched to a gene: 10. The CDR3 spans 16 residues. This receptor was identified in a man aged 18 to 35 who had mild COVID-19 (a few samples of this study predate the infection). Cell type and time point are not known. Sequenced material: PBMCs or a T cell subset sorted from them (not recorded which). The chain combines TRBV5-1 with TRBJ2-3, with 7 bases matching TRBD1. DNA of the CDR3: TGCGCCAGCAGCACGGGACAGAACAATCCCACAGATACGCAGTATTTT. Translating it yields CASSTGQNNPTDTQYF. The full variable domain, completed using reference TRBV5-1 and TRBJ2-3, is KAGVTQTPRYLIKTRGQQVTLSCSPISGHRSVSWYQQTPGQGLQFLFEYFSETQRNKGNFPGRFSGRQFSNSRSEMNVSTLELGDSALYLCASSTGQNNPTDTQYFGPGTRLTVL.